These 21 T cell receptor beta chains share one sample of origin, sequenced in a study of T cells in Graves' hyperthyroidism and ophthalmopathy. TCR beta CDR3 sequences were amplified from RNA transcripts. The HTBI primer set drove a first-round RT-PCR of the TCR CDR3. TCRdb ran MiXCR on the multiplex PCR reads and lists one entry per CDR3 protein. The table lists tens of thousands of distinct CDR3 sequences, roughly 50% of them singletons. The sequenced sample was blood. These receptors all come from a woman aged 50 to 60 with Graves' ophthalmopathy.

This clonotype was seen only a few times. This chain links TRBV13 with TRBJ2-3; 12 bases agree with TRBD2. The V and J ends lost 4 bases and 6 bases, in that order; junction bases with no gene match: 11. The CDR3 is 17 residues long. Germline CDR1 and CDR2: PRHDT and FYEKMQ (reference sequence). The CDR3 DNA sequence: TGTGCCAGCAGCTCAATAGGACTAGCGGGGAACAAGGATACGCAGTATTTT. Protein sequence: CASSSIGLAGNKDTQYF.

DNA for the CDR3: TGTGCCAGCAGCCCAGGACAGTATGGCTACACCTTC. Translated: CASSPGQYGYTF. V usage is TRBV7-6 and J usage is TRBJ1-2, with a tentative D call TRBD1 (6 bases). The germline V gene has CDR1 SGHVS and CDR2 FNYEAQ. Trimming shortened V by 5 bases and J by 5 bases, and 9 bases separated the two germline ends. The CDR3 totals 12 residues.

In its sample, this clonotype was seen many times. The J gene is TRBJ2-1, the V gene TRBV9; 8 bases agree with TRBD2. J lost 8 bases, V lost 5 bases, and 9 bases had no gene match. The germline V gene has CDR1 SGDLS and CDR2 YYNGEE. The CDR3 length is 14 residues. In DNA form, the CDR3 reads TGTGCCAGCAGTTCCCCCGGACTAGCCTATGAGCAGTTCTTC. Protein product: CASSSPGLAYEQFF.

The CDR3 here is CASSQKGAPVTEAFF. The DNA of the CDR3 is TGTGCCAGCAGCCAGAAAGGCGCCCCTGTAACTGAAGCTTTCTTT. This chain connects TRBV3-1 to TRBJ1-1, with D hard to call. The CDR3 runs 15 residues. Between the trimmed V and J ends, which lost 3 bases and 5 bases, there was a span of 16 bases. Germline CDR1 reads LGHDT; CDR2 reads YNNKEL (reference sequence).

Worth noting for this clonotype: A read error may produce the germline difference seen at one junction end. In DNA form, the CDR3 reads TGTGCTAGCAGCGTAGGCCAGGCTCCCGACGAGCAGTACTTC. It is translated as CASSVGQAPDEQYF. The V call is TRBV9, the J call TRBJ2-7; D gene ambiguous. Germline V gives CDR1 SGDLS, CDR2 YYNGEE. There are 14 residues in the CDR3.

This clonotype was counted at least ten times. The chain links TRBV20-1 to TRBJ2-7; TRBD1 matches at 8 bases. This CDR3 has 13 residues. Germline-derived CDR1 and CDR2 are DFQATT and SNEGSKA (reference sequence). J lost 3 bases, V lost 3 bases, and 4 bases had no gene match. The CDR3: CSASGQGRYEQYF. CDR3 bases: TGCAGTGCTAGCGGACAGGGACGCTACGAGCAGTACTTC.

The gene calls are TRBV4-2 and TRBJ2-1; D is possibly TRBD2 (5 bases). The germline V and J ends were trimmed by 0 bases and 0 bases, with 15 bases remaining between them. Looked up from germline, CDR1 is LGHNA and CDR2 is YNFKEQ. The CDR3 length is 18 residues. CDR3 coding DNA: TGTGCCAGCAGCCAAGATATGTCCTGGGAGAGCTCCTACAATGAGCAGTTCTTC. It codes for CASSQDMSWESSYNEQFF.

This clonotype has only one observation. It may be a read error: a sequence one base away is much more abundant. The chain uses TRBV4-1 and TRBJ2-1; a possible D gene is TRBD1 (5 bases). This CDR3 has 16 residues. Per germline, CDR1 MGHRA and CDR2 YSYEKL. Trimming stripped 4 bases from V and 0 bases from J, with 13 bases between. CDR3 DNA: TGCGCCAGCAGCCCCAGGGTCACCAACTCCTACAATGAGCAGTTCTTC. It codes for CASSPRVTNSYNEQFF.

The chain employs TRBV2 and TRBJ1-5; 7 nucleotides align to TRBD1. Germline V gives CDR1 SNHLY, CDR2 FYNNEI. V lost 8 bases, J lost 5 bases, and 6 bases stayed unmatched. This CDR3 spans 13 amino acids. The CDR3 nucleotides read TGTGCCAGCCCCAGGGGGGGAGATCAGCCCCAGCATTTT. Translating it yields CASPRGGDQPQHF.

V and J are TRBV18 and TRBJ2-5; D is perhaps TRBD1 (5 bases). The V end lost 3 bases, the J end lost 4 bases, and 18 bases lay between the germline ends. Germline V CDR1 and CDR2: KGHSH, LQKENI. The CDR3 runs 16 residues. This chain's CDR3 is CASSPGSRALGETQYF. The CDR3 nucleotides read TGTGCCAGCTCACCGGGGTCCAGGGCCCTTGGAGAGACCCAGTACTTC.

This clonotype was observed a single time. CDR3 nucleotide sequence: TGCAGTGCTCCCGGGACTAGCGGCTACCAAGAGACCCAGTACTTC. Translated: CSAPGTSGYQETQYF. The chain couples TRBV20-1 to TRBJ2-5; TRBD2 matches at 11 bases. The CDR3 covers 15 residues. Looked up from germline, CDR1 is DFQATT and CDR2 is SNEGSKA (reference sequence). The trim removed 5 bases at V and 0 bases at J, leaving 5 bases unmatched.

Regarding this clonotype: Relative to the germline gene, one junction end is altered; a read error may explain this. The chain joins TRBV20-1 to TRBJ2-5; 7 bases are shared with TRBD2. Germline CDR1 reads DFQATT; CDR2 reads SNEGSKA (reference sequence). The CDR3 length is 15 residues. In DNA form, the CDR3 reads TGCGGTGCTACATCCTTCCGACTAGCCCAAGAGACCCAGTACTTC. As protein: CGATSFRLAQETQYF.

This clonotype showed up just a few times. The CDR3 is CASSLWAGGADTQYF. The CDR3 nucleotides are TGTGCCAGCAGTTTGTGGGCAGGGGGGGCAGATACGCAGTATTTT. The chain uses TRBV5-5 and TRBJ2-3, with D perhaps matching TRBD1 or TRBD2 (7 bases each). The V gene's germline CDR1 is SGHKS and CDR2 YYEKEE (reference sequence). The CDR3 length is 15 residues. Trimming shortened V by 5 bases and J by 4 bases, and 17 bases separated the two germline ends.

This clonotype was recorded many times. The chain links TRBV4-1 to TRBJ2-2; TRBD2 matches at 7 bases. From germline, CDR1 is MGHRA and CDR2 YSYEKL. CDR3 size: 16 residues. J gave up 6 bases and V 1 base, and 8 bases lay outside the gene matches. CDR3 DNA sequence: TGCGCCAGCAGCCAAGCCTCCGGACTAGTCCCCGGGGAGCTGTTTTTT. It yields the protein CASSQASGLVPGELFF.

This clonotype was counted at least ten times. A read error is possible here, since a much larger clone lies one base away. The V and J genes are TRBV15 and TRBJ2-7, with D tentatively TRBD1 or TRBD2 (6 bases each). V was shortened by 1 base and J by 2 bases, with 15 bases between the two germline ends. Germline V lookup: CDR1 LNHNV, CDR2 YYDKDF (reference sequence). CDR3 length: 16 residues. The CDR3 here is CATSRGARRGAYEQYF. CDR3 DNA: TGTGCCACCAGCAGAGGGGCGCGGAGGGGGGCCTACGAGCAGTACTTC.

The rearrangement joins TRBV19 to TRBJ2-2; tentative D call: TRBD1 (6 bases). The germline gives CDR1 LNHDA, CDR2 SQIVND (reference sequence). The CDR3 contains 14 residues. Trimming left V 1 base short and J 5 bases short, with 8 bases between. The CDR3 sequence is CASSIATGTGELFF. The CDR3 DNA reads TGTGCCAGTAGTATAGCTACAGGGACCGGGGAGCTGTTTTTT.

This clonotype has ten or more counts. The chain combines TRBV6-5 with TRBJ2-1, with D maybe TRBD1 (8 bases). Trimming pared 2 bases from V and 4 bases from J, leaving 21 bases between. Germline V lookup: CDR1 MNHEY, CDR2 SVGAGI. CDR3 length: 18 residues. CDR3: CASSYQGAAGRGYNEQFF. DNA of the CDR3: TGTGCCAGCAGTTACCAGGGGGCGGCGGGGAGGGGGTACAATGAGCAGTTCTTC.

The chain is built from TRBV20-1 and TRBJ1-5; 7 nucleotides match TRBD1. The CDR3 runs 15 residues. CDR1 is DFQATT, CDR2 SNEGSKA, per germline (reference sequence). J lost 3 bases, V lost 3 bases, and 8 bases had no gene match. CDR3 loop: CSARDRQGDNQPQHF. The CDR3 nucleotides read TGCAGTGCTAGGGATAGGCAGGGGGACAATCAGCCCCAGCATTTT.

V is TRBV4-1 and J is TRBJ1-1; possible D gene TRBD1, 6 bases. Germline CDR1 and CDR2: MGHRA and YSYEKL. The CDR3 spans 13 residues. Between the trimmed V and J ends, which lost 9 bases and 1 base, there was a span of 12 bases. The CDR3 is CASTGTQNTEAFF. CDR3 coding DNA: TGCGCCAGTACCGGGACACAGAACACTGAAGCTTTCTTT.

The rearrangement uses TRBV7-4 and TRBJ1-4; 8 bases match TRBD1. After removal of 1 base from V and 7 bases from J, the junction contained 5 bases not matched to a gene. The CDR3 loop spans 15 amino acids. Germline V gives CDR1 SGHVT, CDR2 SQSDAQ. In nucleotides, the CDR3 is TGTGCCAGCAGCTTAGTTTCCACAGGGGGTGAAAAACTGTTTTTT. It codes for CASSLVSTGGEKLFF.

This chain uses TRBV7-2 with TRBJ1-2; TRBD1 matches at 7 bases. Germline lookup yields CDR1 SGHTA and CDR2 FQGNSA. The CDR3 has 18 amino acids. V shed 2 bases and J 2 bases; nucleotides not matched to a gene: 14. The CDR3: CASSLSAGGGQDNYGYTF. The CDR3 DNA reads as TGTGCCAGCAGCTTATCAGCTGGGGGTGGACAGGACAACTATGGCTACACCTTC.